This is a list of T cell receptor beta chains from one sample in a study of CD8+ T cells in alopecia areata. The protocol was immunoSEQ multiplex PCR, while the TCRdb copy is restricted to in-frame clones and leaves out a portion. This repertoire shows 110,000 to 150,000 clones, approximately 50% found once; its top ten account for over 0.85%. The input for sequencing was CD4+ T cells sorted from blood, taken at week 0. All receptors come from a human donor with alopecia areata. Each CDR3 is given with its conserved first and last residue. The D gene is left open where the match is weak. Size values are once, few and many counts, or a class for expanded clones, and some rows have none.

CDR3aa: CASSGRLAGFYEQYF
CDR3nt: TGTGCCAGCAGTGGGCGACTAGCGGGGTTCTACGAGCAGTACTTC
v_gene: TRBV2
j_gene: TRBJ2-7
abundance: few
d_gene: TRBD2

CDR3aa: CASNSGNYGYTF
CDR3nt: TGTGCCAGCAATAGCGGTAACTATGGCTACACCTTC
v_gene: TRBV28
j_gene: TRBJ1-2
abundance: NA
d_gene: NA

CDR3aa: CASSPGSNYEQYF
CDR3nt: TGCGCCAGCAGCCCCGGGTCAAACTACGAGCAGTACTTC
v_gene: TRBV5-1
j_gene: TRBJ2-7
abundance: NA
d_gene: NA

CDR3aa: CASSQDLWGLFTDTQYF
CDR3nt: TGCGCCAGCAGCCAAGATCTATGGGGCCTATTCACAGATACGCAGTATTTT
v_gene: TRBV4-3
j_gene: TRBJ2-3
abundance: NA
d_gene: NA

CDR3aa: CAISELGASGYTF
CDR3nt: TGTGCCATCAGTGAGCTGGGGGCAAGTGGCTACACCTTC
v_gene: TRBV10-3
j_gene: TRBJ1-2
abundance: NA
d_gene: NA

CDR3aa: CSVDSLARRNEQFF
CDR3nt: TGCAGCGTTGATTCCCTAGCCAGAAGAAATGAGCAGTTCTTC
v_gene: TRBV29-1
j_gene: TRBJ2-1
abundance: NA
d_gene: NA

CDR3aa: CASSLSGTTSYEQYF
CDR3nt: TGCGCCAGCAGCCTCTCCGGGACAACCTCCTACGAGCAGTACTTC
v_gene: TRBV4-3
j_gene: TRBJ2-7
abundance: NA
d_gene: NA

CDR3aa: CASTRVGGAGYTF
CDR3nt: TGTGCCAGCACCAGAGTAGGGGGCGCGGGCTACACCTTC
v_gene: TRBV6-5
j_gene: TRBJ1-2
abundance: NA
d_gene: TRBD1

CDR3aa: CASSPSGEETQYF
CDR3nt: TGTGCCAGCTCACCTTCAGGAGAAGAGACCCAGTACTTC
v_gene: TRBV18
j_gene: TRBJ2-5
abundance: few
d_gene: NA

CDR3aa: CASSLEGAANGYTF
CDR3nt: TGTGCCAGCAGCTTAGAGGGGGCTGCGAATGGCTACACCTTC
v_gene: TRBV7-9
j_gene: TRBJ1-2
abundance: NA
d_gene: TRBD1

CDR3aa: CASSLTHTEAFF
CDR3nt: TGTGCCAGCAGCCTCACCCACACTGAAGCTTTCTTT
v_gene: TRBV7-2
j_gene: TRBJ1-1
abundance: NA
d_gene: NA

CDR3aa: CAGGNRGENIQYF
CDR3nt: TGTGCCGGGGGAAACAGGGGTGAAAACATTCAGTACTTC
v_gene: TRBV4-2
j_gene: TRBJ2-4
abundance: NA
d_gene: TRBD1

CDR3aa: CAWRTQSSGTQFF
CDR3nt: TGTGCCTGGAGGACCCAGTCTAGCGGGACCCAGTTCTTC
v_gene: TRBV30
j_gene: TRBJ2-1
abundance: few
d_gene: TRBD2

CDR3aa: CSAQGVAGGSYEQYF
CDR3nt: TGCAGCGCCCAAGGGGTAGCGGGAGGCTCCTACGAGCAGTACTTC
v_gene: TRBV29-1
j_gene: TRBJ2-7
abundance: NA
d_gene: TRBD2

CDR3aa: CASSQDPGTALSSREKLFF
CDR3nt: TGCGCCAGCAGCCAAGACCCCGGGACAGCGTTGAGCAGTAGGGAAAAACTGTTTTTT
v_gene: TRBV4-3
j_gene: TRBJ1-4
abundance: NA
d_gene: TRBD1

CDR3aa: CASSGELRETQYF
CDR3nt: TGTGCCAGCAGCGGGGAATTACGCGAGACCCAGTACTTC
v_gene: TRBV5-4
j_gene: TRBJ2-5
abundance: medium-sized
d_gene: NA

CDR3aa: CSVEGTSGSGEQYF
CDR3nt: TGCAGCGTTGAAGGGACTAGCGGGAGTGGCGAGCAGTACTTC
v_gene: TRBV29-1
j_gene: TRBJ2-7
abundance: NA
d_gene: TRBD2

CDR3aa: CASSVASGRSTGELFF
CDR3nt: TGTGCCAGCAGCGTAGCTAGCGGGAGGAGCACCGGGGAGCTGTTTTTT
v_gene: TRBV9
j_gene: TRBJ2-2
abundance: NA
d_gene: TRBD2

CDR3aa: CASSYAGGGRYEQYF
CDR3nt: TGTGCCAGCAGCTACGCCGGAGGAGGGAGGTACGAGCAGTACTTC
v_gene: TRBV6-5
j_gene: TRBJ2-7
abundance: NA
d_gene: NA

CDR3aa: CASKDLKGSDTQYF
CDR3nt: TGTGCCAGCAAGGACTTAAAGGGAAGCGATACGCAGTATTTT
v_gene: TRBV2
j_gene: TRBJ2-3
abundance: NA
d_gene: NA

CDR3aa: CSVGQGAETQYF
CDR3nt: TGCAGCGTGGGCCAGGGGGCCGAGACCCAGTACTTC
v_gene: TRBV29-1
j_gene: TRBJ2-5
abundance: NA
d_gene: TRBD1

CDR3aa: CASSPGGALGYGYTF
CDR3nt: TGTGCCAGCAGCCCAGGGGGGGCCTTGGGGTATGGCTACACCTTC
v_gene: TRBV7-2
j_gene: TRBJ1-2
abundance: NA
d_gene: TRBD1

CDR3aa: CASTVRDSDNEQFF
CDR3nt: TGTGCCAGCACGGTCCGGGACAGCGACAATGAGCAGTTCTTC
v_gene: TRBV2
j_gene: TRBJ2-1
abundance: NA
d_gene: TRBD1

CDR3aa: CASSLKNEQFF
CDR3nt: TGTGCCAGTAGTCTGAAGAATGAGCAGTTCTTC
v_gene: TRBV19
j_gene: TRBJ2-1
abundance: few
d_gene: NA

CDR3aa: CASRYRGSTEAFF
CDR3nt: TGTGCCAGCAGGTACAGGGGTAGCACTGAAGCTTTCTTT
v_gene: TRBV6-1
j_gene: TRBJ1-1
abundance: NA
d_gene: TRBD1

CDR3aa: CASSRETGSYEQYF
CDR3nt: TGCGCCAGCAGCCGGGAGACGGGATCCTACGAGCAGTACTTC
v_gene: TRBV4-3
j_gene: TRBJ2-7
abundance: NA
d_gene: NA

CDR3aa: CASSPRVARGWPTNTEAFF
CDR3nt: TGTGCCAGCAGCCCCCGTGTCGCCAGGGGCTGGCCTACGAACACTGAAGCTTTCTTT
v_gene: TRBV7-2
j_gene: TRBJ1-1
abundance: NA
d_gene: NA

CDR3aa: CSVDGANVLTF
CDR3nt: TGCAGCGTTGATGGGGCCAACGTCCTGACTTTC
v_gene: TRBV29-1
j_gene: TRBJ2-6
abundance: NA
d_gene: NA

CDR3aa: CALDRGGEQYF
CDR3nt: TGTGCCTTAGACAGAGGAGGAGAGCAGTACTTC
v_gene: TRBV30
j_gene: TRBJ2-7
abundance: few
d_gene: NA

CDR3aa: CASSWTTAGAGAETQYF
CDR3nt: TGTGCCAGCAGCTGGACTACGGCGGGAGCTGGAGCAGAGACCCAGTACTTC
v_gene: TRBV5-4
j_gene: TRBJ2-5
abundance: NA
d_gene: TRBD2

CDR3aa: CASSPEPIPYGYTF
CDR3nt: TGTGCCAGCTCACCGGAACCGATACCTTATGGCTACACCTTC
v_gene: TRBV18
j_gene: TRBJ1-2
abundance: few
d_gene: NA

CDR3aa: CAWSTGGISYGYTF
CDR3nt: TGTGCCTGGAGTACAGGGGGAATAAGCTATGGCTACACCTTC
v_gene: TRBV30
j_gene: TRBJ1-2
abundance: NA
d_gene: TRBD1

CDR3aa: CASSARTGVNQPQHF
CDR3nt: TGTGCCAGCAGTGCCAGGACAGGGGTCAATCAGCCCCAGCATTTT
v_gene: TRBV6-5
j_gene: TRBJ1-5
abundance: NA
d_gene: TRBD1

CDR3aa: CASRLRETQYF
CDR3nt: TGTGCCAGCAGACTCAGGGAGACCCAGTACTTC
v_gene: TRBV2
j_gene: TRBJ2-5
abundance: NA
d_gene: NA

CDR3aa: CSVGSDRGTKEQYF
CDR3nt: TGCAGCGTTGGTTCGGACAGGGGAACGAAGGAGCAGTACTTC
v_gene: TRBV29-1
j_gene: TRBJ2-7
abundance: NA
d_gene: TRBD1

CDR3aa: CAWSVPGRSNQPQHF
CDR3nt: TGTGCCTGGAGTGTACCCGGGAGAAGTAATCAGCCCCAGCATTTT
v_gene: TRBV30
j_gene: TRBJ1-5
abundance: few
d_gene: NA

CDR3aa: CASSVISGSYEQYF
CDR3nt: TGTGCCAGTAGTGTGATTAGCGGGAGTTACGAGCAGTACTTC
v_gene: TRBV19
j_gene: TRBJ2-7
abundance: few
d_gene: TRBD2

CDR3aa: CASSKAGDTQYF
CDR3nt: TGTGCCAGCAGCAAAGCGGGAGATACGCAGTATTTT
v_gene: TRBV7-3
j_gene: TRBJ2-3
abundance: NA
d_gene: NA

CDR3aa: CASSLATNTGELFF
CDR3nt: TGCGCCAGCAGCTTGGCTACGAACACCGGGGAGCTGTTTTTT
v_gene: TRBV5-1
j_gene: TRBJ2-2
abundance: NA
d_gene: NA

CDR3aa: CASGSASGMTDTQYF
CDR3nt: TGTGCCAGTGGGTCGGCTAGCGGGATGACAGATACGCAGTATTTT
v_gene: TRBV25-1
j_gene: TRBJ2-3
abundance: NA
d_gene: TRBD2

CDR3aa: CAWSVMTGHGYTF
CDR3nt: TGTGCCTGGAGTGTAATGACAGGCCATGGCTACACCTTC
v_gene: TRBV30
j_gene: TRBJ1-2
abundance: NA
d_gene: NA

CDR3aa: CAWRGTGEQYF
CDR3nt: TGTGCCTGGAGAGGTACGGGTGAGCAGTACTTC
v_gene: TRBV30
j_gene: TRBJ2-7
abundance: NA
d_gene: NA

CDR3aa: CSYDGVSSTDTQYF
CDR3nt: TGCAGTTATGACGGGGTGTCGAGCACAGATACGCAGTATTTT
v_gene: TRBV29-1
j_gene: TRBJ2-3
abundance: few
d_gene: NA

CDR3aa: CASSLLFGNEQFF
CDR3nt: TGTGCCAGTAGCCTCTTGTTTGGGAATGAGCAGTTCTTC
v_gene: TRBV6-1
j_gene: TRBJ2-1
abundance: NA
d_gene: NA

CDR3aa: CASSWDRGSEKLFF
CDR3nt: TGTGCCAGCAGCTGGGACAGGGGTAGTGAAAAACTGTTTTTT
v_gene: TRBV5-4
j_gene: TRBJ1-4
abundance: NA
d_gene: TRBD1

CDR3aa: CASSQKSTSQKLFF
CDR3nt: TGCGCCAGCAGTCAAAAATCAACGTCCCAAAAACTGTTTTTT
v_gene: TRBV23-1
j_gene: TRBJ1-4
abundance: NA
d_gene: NA

CDR3aa: CASSPPRPDGDTEAFF
CDR3nt: TGTGCCAGTAGTCCCCCTCGACCGGACGGGGACACTGAAGCTTTCTTT
v_gene: TRBV19
j_gene: TRBJ1-1
abundance: few
d_gene: NA

CDR3aa: CASSLGAAETQYF
CDR3nt: TGCGCCAGCAGCTTAGGTGCTGCGGAGACCCAGTACTTC
v_gene: TRBV5-1
j_gene: TRBJ2-5
abundance: few
d_gene: NA

CDR3aa: CASRQGYPYEQYF
CDR3nt: TGTGCCAGCAGACAGGGGTATCCCTACGAGCAGTACTTC
v_gene: TRBV2
j_gene: TRBJ2-7
abundance: NA
d_gene: TRBD1

CDR3aa: CASSFRTNTNTEAFF
CDR3nt: TGTGCCAGCAGCTTTAGGACGAACACGAACACTGAAGCTTTCTTT
v_gene: TRBV5-4
j_gene: TRBJ1-1
abundance: few
d_gene: NA

CDR3aa: CASSSGAQSRWETQYF
CDR3nt: TGTGCCAGCAGCTCAGGGGCGCAATCTCGGTGGGAGACCCAGTACTTC
v_gene: TRBV7-9
j_gene: TRBJ2-5
abundance: NA
d_gene: NA

CDR3aa: CASSYNGRSRAGYTF
CDR3nt: TGTGCCAGCAGCTATAACGGTAGGAGCCGGGCTGGCTACACCTTC
v_gene: TRBV5-6
j_gene: TRBJ1-2
abundance: NA
d_gene: NA

CDR3aa: CASSLNPRNTEAFF
CDR3nt: TGTGCCAGCAGCTTAAACCCCAGGAACACTGAAGCTTTCTTT
v_gene: TRBV11-2
j_gene: TRBJ1-1
abundance: NA
d_gene: NA

CDR3aa: CAWSNGPGNTIYF
CDR3nt: TGTGCCTGGAGTAACGGACCTGGAAACACCATATATTTT
v_gene: TRBV30
j_gene: TRBJ1-3
abundance: NA
d_gene: NA

CDR3aa: CASSFARGETQYF
CDR3nt: TGTGCCAGCAGCTTCGCCAGGGGAGAGACCCAGTACTTC
v_gene: TRBV7-2
j_gene: TRBJ2-5
abundance: once
d_gene: NA